Presented here are 19 T cell receptor beta chains from one specimen sequenced in a study of cytomegalovirus exposure and HLA in healthy donors. Sequencing used immunoSEQ multiplex PCR; TCRdb keeps in-frame clones, though not all of them. Here the sample spans 200,000 or so clones, about 90% being singletons. Sequencing was performed on PBMCs. These receptors originate from a woman aged 18-30 years in good health and CMV-seronegative.

The chain is built from TRBV5-6 and TRBJ1-4, with D perhaps matching TRBD1 (6 bases). The CDR3 is made up of 14 amino acids. Trimming removed 1 base at V and 7 bases at J, with 11 bases between. Germline values: CDR1 SGHDT, CDR2 YYEEEE. This CDR3 is CASSLPSGAEKLFF. The CDR3 DNA reads TGTGCCAGCAGCTTGCCGTCAGGGGCTGAAAAACTGTTTTTT.

CDR3 protein: CASSVESLPNTEAFF. The CDR3 DNA sequence: TGTGCCAGCAGCGTAGAAAGCCTCCCGAACACTGAAGCTTTCTTT. The chain combines TRBV9 with TRBJ1-1; D remains ambiguous. V lost 0 bases and J 1 base, leaving 10 bases between the germline ends. There are 15 residues in the CDR3. The germline V gene encodes CDR1 SGDLS and CDR2 YYNGEE.

The V gene is TRBV5-1, the J gene TRBJ1-1; TRBD1 agrees at 7 bases. Trimming cost V 4 bases and J 5 bases; bases outside gene matches: 8. The CDR3 is made up of 14 amino acids. Germline V gene sequence: CDR1 SGHRS, CDR2 YFSETQ. DNA for the CDR3: TGCGCCAGCAGCGACCAGACAGGGCGGACTGAAGCTTTCTTT. Encoded protein: CASSDQTGRTEAFF.

This chain uses TRBV19 with TRBJ2-7; D is possibly TRBD1 (5 bases). V gave up 6 bases and J gave up 0 bases, with 12 bases separating them. Looked up from germline, CDR1 is LNHDA and CDR2 is SQIVND (reference sequence). CDR3 size: 14 residues. The CDR3 region is CASSIQGFSYEQYF. The CDR3 nucleotides are TGTGCCAGTAGCATTCAGGGATTCTCCTACGAGCAGTACTTC.

The chain is built from TRBV4-1 and TRBJ2-1; D unclear. The germline V gene has CDR1 MGHRA and CDR2 YSYEKL. There are 12 residues in the CDR3. Trimming stripped 1 base from V and 8 bases from J, with 6 bases between. DNA of the CDR3: TGCGCCAGCAGCCAAGTCGGTGATGAGCAGTTCTTC. It specifies CASSQVGDEQFF.

The chain carries TRBV6-1 and TRBJ2-3; 8 nucleotides line up with TRBD2. Germline V gives CDR1 MNHNS, CDR2 SASEGT. V lost 2 bases, J lost 0 bases, and 16 bases stayed unmatched. There are 20 residues in the CDR3. This CDR3 reads CASSERAGLAGYTSTDTQYF. The CDR3 bases are TGTGCCAGCAGTGAAAGAGCTGGGCTAGCGGGTTATACTAGCACAGATACGCAGTATTTT.

This clone appeared a single time. This chain links TRBV6-6 with TRBJ2-7; D is unclear. The V end lost 4 bases, the J end lost 5 bases, and 9 bases lay between the germline ends. The germline V gene has CDR1 MNHNY and CDR2 SVGAGI (reference sequence). The CDR3 sequence is 12 residues long. The CDR3 DNA follows: TGTGCCAGCAGTTCTATGGGCCACGAGCAGTACTTC. It translates to CASSSMGHEQYF.

The chain has TRBV20-1 and TRBJ1-1; D is perhaps TRBD1 (5 bases). CDR3 length: 11 amino acids. Between the trimmed V and J ends, which lost 4 bases and 7 bases, there was a span of 10 bases. Germline CDR1 DFQATT, CDR2 SNEGSKA (reference sequence). The CDR3 coding sequence is TGCAGTGCTACCCGGGGGGGTGAAGCTTTCTTT. Amino acids: CSATRGGEAFF.

The table lists this clone with a count of one. This chain joins TRBV11-2 and TRBJ2-2; 9 bases align to TRBD1. CDR1 and CDR2 (germline): SGHAT, FQNNGV. V was pared by 4 bases and J by 5 bases, with 11 bases of the junction left unmatched. The CDR3 length is 17 residues. The CDR3, as DNA: TGTGCCAGCAGCTCCACTGGACAGGGGCAAAAAACCGGGGAGCTGTTTTTT. It encodes CASSSTGQGQKTGELFF.

The chain carries TRBV2 and TRBJ1-2, with 8 positions matching TRBD1. Germline V CDR1 and CDR2: SNHLY, FYNNEI. J was trimmed by 2 bases and V by 6 bases; bases with no gene match: 5. CDR3 length equals 14 residues. The CDR3 loop is CASRGTGGNYGYTF. The DNA of the CDR3 is TGTGCCAGCAGGGGGACAGGAGGAAACTATGGCTACACCTTC. Filled out from reference TRBV2 and TRBJ1-2, the complete variable domain reads EPEVTQTPSHQVTQMGQEVILRCVPISNHLYFYWYRQILGQKVEFLVSFYNNEISEKSEIFDDQFSVERPDGSNFTLKIRSTKLEDSAMYFCASRGTGGNYGYTFGSGTRLTVV.

V usage is TRBV19 and J usage is TRBJ2-7; D might be TRBD2 (5 bases). Germline values: CDR1 LNHDA, CDR2 SQIVND (reference sequence). Trimming cost V 4 bases and J 6 bases, with 10 bases left between them. CDR3 length: 12 residues. CDR3 residues: CASSTLGSEQYF. The DNA of the CDR3 is TGTGCCAGTAGTACTCTAGGGAGCGAGCAGTACTTC.

The chain carries TRBV2 and TRBJ2-2; 13 bases align to TRBD2. The CDR3 covers 12 residues. With V trimmed by 9 bases and J by 8 bases, 0 bases remained unmatched. Looked up from germline, CDR1 is SNHLY and CDR2 is FYNNEI. The CDR3 sequence: CARGLAGGELFF. In DNA form, the CDR3 reads TGTGCCAGGGGACTAGCGGGAGGGGAGCTGTTTTTT.

Concerning this clone: Other DNA sequences in the same sample also yield this CDR3. The chain recombines TRBV5-1 with TRBJ2-5, with D unresolved. CDR3 size: 12 residues. Germline lookup yields CDR1 SGHRS and CDR2 YFSETQ. Trimming left V 0 bases short and J 5 bases short, with 5 bases between. CDR3 amino acids: CASSLESETQYF. For the CDR3, the DNA is TGCGCCAGCAGCTTGGAATCTGAGACCCAGTACTTC.

The V and J genes are TRBV30 and TRBJ2-2; TRBD2 matches 7 bases. With 4 bases clipped from V and 0 bases from J, the junction kept 11 bases outside the gene matches. Germline V gene lookup returns CDR1 GTSNPN and CDR2 SVGIG (reference sequence). CDR3 size: 17 residues. CDR3 coding DNA: TGTGCCTGGACTCTTGGGGGGGGAGCCGCGAACACCGGGGAGCTGTTTTTT. Translated, it gives CAWTLGGGAANTGELFF.

The chain recombines TRBV7-9 with TRBJ2-5, with TRBD2 matching 8 bases. Germline values: CDR1 SEHNR, CDR2 FQNEAQ (reference sequence). The CDR3 loop spans 17 amino acids. J lost 5 bases, V lost 0 bases, and 11 bases had no gene match. Here the CDR3 reads CASSLAPGGRFGETQYF. The CDR3 nucleotides read TGTGCCAGCAGCTTAGCGCCTGGCGGGAGGTTTGGGGAGACCCAGTACTTC.

This clone was picked up one time. V usage is TRBV18 and J usage is TRBJ1-2, with TRBD1 matching 7 bases. The V gene's germline CDR1 is KGHSH and CDR2 LQKENI. The ends lost 3 bases at V and 6 bases at J; junction bases unmatched: 1. The CDR3 length is 12 residues. CDR3 protein: CASSPTGDGYTF. CDR3 nucleotides: TGTGCCAGCTCACCCACAGGGGATGGCTACACCTTC.

V and J are TRBV19 and TRBJ1-6; 10 bases fit TRBD1. Germline V lookup: CDR1 LNHDA, CDR2 SQIVND (reference sequence). The ends lost 10 bases at V and 9 bases at J; junction bases unmatched: 15. CDR3 length: 16 amino acids. CDR3 in amino acids: CATHPTGGEVFSPLHF. The DNA for the CDR3 is TGTGCCACCCACCCGACAGGGGGCGAAGTATTTTCACCCCTCCACTTT.

This clone was picked up a small number of times. CDR3 protein: CSVVGTGLPYGYTF. The CDR3 region has the DNA TGCAGCGTTGTAGGGACAGGGCTCCCCTATGGCTACACCTTC. The J gene is TRBJ1-2, the V gene TRBV29-1; 9 bases line up with TRBD1. CDR3 size: 14 residues. The trim removed 4 bases at V and 4 bases at J, leaving 7 bases unmatched. The germline V gene has CDR1 SQVTM and CDR2 ANQGSEA.

The chain employs TRBV30 and TRBJ1-3; a weak D match, TRBD1 (5 bases). The CDR3 runs to 15 residues. The V end was cut by 4 bases, the J end by 1 base, with 14 bases between. Per germline, CDR1 GTSNPN and CDR2 SVGIG (reference sequence). CDR3 region: CAWKQGISSGNTIYF. CDR3 DNA sequence: TGTGCCTGGAAGCAGGGAATTTCATCTGGAAACACCATATATTTT.